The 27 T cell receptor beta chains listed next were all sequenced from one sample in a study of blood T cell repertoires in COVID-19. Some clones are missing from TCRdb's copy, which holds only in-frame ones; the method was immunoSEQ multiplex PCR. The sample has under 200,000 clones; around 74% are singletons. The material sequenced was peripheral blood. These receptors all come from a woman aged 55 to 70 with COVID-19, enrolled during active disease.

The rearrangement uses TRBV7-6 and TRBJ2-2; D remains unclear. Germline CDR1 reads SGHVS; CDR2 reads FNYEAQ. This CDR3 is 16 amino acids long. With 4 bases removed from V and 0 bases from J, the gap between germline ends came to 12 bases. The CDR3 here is CASSSHSDTNTGELFF. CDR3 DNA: TGTGCCAGCAGCTCCCATTCAGACACGAACACCGGGGAGCTGTTTTTT.

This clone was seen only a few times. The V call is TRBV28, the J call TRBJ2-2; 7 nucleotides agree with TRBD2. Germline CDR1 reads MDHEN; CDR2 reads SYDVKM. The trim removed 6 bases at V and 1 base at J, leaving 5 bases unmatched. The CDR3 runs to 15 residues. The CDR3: CASRRQRGNTGELFF. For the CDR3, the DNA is TGTGCCAGCAGGCGCCAGCGGGGGAACACCGGGGAGCTGTTTTTT.

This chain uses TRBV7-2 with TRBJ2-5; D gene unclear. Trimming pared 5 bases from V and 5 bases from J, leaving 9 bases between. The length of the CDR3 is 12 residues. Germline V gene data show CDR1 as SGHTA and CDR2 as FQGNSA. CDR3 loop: CASSPPVETQYF. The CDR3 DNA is TGTGCCAGCAGCCCCCCGGTCGAGACCCAGTACTTC.

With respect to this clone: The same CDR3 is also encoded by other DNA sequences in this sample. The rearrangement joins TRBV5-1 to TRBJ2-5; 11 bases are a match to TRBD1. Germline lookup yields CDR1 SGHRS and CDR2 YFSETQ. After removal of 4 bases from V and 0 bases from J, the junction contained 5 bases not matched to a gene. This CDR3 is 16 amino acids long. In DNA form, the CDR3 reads TGCGCCAGCAGCGGGGGGACAGGGGGTTACCAAGAGACCCAGTACTTC. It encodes CASSGGTGGYQETQYF. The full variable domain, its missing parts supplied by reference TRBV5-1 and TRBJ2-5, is KAGVTQTPRYLIKTRGQQVTLSCSPISGHRSVSWYQQTPGQGLQFLFEYFSETQRNKGNFPGRFSGRQFSNSRSEMNVSTLELGDSALYLCASSGGTGGYQETQYFGPGTRLLVL.

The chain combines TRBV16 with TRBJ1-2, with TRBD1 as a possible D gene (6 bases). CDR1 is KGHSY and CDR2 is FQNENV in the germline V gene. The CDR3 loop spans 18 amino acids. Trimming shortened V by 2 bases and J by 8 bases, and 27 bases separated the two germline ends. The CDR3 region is CASSQRIALQGLGEGYTF. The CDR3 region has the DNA TGTGCCAGCAGCCAACGAATCGCGTTACAGGGCCTAGGGGAGGGCTACACCTTC.

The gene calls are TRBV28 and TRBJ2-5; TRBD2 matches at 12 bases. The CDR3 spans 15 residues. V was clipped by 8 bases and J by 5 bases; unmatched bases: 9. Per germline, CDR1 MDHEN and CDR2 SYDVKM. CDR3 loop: CASRRGLAGGETQYF. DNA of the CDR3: TGTGCCAGCCGTAGGGGGCTAGCGGGAGGGGAGACCCAGTACTTC.

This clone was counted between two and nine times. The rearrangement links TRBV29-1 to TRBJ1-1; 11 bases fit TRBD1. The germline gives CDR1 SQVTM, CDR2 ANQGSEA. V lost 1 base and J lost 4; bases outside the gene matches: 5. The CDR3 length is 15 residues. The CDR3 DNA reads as TGCAGCGTTGAAGGGACAGGGGGCGGGGGCACTGAAGCTTTCTTT. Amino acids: CSVEGTGGGGTEAFF.

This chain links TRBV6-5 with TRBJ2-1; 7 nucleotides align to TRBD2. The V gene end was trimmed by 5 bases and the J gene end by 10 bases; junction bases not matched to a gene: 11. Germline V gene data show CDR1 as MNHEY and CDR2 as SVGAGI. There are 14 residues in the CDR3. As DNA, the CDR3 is TGTGCCAGCAGTCGGACTAGGGTGATCGCAGAGCAGTTCTTC. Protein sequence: CASSRTRVIAEQFF.

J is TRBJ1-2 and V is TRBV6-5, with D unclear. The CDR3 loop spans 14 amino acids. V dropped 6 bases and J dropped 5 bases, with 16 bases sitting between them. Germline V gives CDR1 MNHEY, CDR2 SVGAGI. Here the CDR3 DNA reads TGTGCCAGCAGCGTCCCGGGTGGAGGGTATGGCTACACCTTC. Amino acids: CASSVPGGGYGYTF.

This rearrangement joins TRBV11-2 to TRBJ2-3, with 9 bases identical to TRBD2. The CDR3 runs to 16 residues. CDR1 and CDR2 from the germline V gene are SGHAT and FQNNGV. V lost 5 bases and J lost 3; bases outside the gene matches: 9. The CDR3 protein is CASSLQRLAGTDTQYF. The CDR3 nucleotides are TGTGCCAGCAGCCTTCAACGGCTAGCGGGAACAGATACGCAGTATTTT.

CDR3: CASSPSSGRGGETQYF. For the CDR3, the DNA is TGCGCCAGCAGCCCCTCTAGCGGGAGAGGGGGGGAGACCCAGTACTTC. This rearrangement joins TRBV5-1 to TRBJ2-5; 10 bases are shared with TRBD2. Germline-derived CDR1 and CDR2 are SGHRS and YFSETQ. The CDR3 runs to 16 residues. The ends lost 4 bases at V and 5 bases at J; junction bases unmatched: 11.

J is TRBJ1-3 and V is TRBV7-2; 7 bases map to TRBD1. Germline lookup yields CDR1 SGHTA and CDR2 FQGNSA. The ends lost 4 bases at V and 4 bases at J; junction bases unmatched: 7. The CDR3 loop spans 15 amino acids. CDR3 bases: TGTGCCAGCAGCTATCCGACAGGGACAGGAAACACCATATATTTT. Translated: CASSYPTGTGNTIYF.

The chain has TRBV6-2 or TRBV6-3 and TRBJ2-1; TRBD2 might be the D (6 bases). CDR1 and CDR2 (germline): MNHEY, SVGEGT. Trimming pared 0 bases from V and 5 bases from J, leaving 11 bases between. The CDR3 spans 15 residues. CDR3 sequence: CASSYSKLADNEQFF. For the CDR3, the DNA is TGTGCCAGCAGTTACTCGAAACTAGCCGACAATGAGCAGTTCTTC.

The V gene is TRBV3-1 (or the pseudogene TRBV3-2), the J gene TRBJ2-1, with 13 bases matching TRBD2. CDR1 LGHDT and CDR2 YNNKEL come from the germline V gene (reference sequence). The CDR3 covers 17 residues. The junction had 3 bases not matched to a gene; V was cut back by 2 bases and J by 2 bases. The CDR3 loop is CASSQPGLAGTYNEQFF. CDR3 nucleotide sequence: TGTGCCAGCAGCCAACCGGGACTAGCGGGGACCTACAATGAGCAGTTCTTC.

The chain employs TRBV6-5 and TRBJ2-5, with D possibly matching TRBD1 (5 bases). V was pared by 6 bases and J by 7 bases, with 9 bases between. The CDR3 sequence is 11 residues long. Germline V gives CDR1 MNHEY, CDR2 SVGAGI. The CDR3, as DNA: TGTGCCAGCAGAGGGGCAGTGACCCAGTACTTC. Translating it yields CASRGAVTQYF.

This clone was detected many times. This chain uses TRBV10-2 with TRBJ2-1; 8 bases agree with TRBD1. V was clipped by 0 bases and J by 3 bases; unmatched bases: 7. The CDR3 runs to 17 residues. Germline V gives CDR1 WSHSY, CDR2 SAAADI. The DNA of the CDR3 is TGCGCCAGCAGTGAGTCGAAGGACAGGGTCCGCTACAATGAGCAGTTCTTC. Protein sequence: CASSESKDRVRYNEQFF.

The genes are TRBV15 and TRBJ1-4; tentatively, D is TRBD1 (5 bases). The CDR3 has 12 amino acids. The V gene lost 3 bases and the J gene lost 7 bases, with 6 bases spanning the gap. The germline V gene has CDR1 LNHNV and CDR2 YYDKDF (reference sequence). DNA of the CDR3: TGTGCCACCAGCAGCGGGGGTGAAAAACTGTTTTTT. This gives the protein CATSSGGEKLFF.

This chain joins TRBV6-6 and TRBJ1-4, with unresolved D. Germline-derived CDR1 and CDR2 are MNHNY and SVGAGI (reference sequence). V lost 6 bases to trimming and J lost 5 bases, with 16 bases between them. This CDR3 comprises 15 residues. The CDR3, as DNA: TGTGCCAGCAGCCCCCCATCAACGAGGAATGAAAAACTGTTTTTT. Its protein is CASSPPSTRNEKLFF.

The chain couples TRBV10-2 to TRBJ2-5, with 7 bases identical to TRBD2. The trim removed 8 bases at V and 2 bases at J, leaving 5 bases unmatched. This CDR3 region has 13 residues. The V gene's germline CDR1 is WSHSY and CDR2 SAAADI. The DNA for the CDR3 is TGCGCCAGCGGGGGGGTGAGGCAAGAGACCCAGTACTTC. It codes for CASGGVRQETQYF.

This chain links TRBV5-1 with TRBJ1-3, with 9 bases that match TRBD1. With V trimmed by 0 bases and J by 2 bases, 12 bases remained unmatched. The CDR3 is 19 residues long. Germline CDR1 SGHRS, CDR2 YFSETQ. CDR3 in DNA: TGCGCCAGCAGCTTGGGGACCCCCGGGACAGGGTTGACTGGAAACACCATATATTTT. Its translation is CASSLGTPGTGLTGNTIYF.

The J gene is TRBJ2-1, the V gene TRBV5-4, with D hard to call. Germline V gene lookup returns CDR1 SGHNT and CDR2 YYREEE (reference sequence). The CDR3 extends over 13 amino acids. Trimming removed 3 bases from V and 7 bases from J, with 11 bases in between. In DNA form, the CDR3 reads TGTGCCAGCAGCTATGGCCCCAGAAATGAGCAGTTCTTC. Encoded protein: CASSYGPRNEQFF.

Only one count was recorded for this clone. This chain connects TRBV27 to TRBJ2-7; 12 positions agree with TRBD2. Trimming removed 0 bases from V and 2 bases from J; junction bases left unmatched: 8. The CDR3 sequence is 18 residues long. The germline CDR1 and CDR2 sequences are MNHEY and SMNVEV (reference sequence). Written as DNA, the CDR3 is TGTGCCAGCAGTTTATCCCGGCCTAGCGGGGGGGCCCCCTACGAGCAGTACGTC. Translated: CASSLSRPSGGAPYEQYV.

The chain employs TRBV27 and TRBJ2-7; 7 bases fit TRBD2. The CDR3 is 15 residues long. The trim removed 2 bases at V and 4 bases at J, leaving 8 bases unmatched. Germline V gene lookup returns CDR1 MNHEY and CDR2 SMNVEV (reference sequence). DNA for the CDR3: TGTGCCAGCAGTTTAGGGAGGGCCCTCGCGTACGAGCAGTACTTC. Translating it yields CASSLGRALAYEQYF.

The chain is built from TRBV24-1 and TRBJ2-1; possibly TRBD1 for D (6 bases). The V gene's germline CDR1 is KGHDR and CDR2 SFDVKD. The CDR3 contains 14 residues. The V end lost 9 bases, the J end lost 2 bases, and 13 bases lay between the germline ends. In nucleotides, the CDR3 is TGTGCCACCCAGGGGACAAGGGCCTACAATGAGCAGTTCTTC. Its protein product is CATQGTRAYNEQFF.

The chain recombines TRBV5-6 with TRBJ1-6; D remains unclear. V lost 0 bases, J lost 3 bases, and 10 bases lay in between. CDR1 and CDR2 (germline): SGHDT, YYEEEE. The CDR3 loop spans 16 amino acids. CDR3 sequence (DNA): TGTGCCAGCAGCTTGGTTCTAGCGGACTATAATTCACCCCTCCACTTT. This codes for CASSLVLADYNSPLHF.

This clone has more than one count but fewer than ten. The CDR3 coding sequence is TGCGCCAGCAGCGCCGAACGTAACTCACCCTTAAATCAGCCCCAGCATTTT. Translated: CASSAERNSPLNQPQHF. The gene calls are TRBV5-1 and TRBJ1-5, with D uncertain. V was shortened by 4 bases and J by 4 bases, with 21 bases between the two germline ends. The CDR3 runs 17 residues. The germline CDR1 and CDR2 sequences are SGHRS and YFSETQ. Together with reference TRBV5-1 and TRBJ1-5, the CDR3 gives the full variable domain: KAGVTQTPRYLIKTRGQQVTLSCSPISGHRSVSWYQQTPGQGLQFLFEYFSETQRNKGNFPGRFSGRQFSNSRSEMNVSTLELGDSALYLCASSAERNSPLNQPQHFGDGTRLSIL.

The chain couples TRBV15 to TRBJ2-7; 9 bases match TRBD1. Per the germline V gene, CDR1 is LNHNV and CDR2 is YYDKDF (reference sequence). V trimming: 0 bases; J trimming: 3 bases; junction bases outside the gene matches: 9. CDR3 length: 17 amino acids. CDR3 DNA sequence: TGTGCCACCAGCAGAGATGCCGACAGGGGGGTCTTCTACGAGCAGTACTTC. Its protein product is CATSRDADRGVFYEQYF.